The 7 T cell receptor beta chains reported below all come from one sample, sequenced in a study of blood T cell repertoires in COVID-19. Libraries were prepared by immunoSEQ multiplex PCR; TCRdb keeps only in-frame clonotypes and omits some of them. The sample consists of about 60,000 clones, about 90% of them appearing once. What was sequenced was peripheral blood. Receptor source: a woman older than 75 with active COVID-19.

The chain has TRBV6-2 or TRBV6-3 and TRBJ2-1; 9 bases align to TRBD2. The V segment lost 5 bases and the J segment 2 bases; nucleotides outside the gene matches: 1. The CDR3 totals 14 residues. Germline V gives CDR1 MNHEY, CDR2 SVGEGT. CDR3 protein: CASSRGGAYNEQFF. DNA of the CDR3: TGTGCCAGCAGTCGCGGGGGGGCCTACAATGAGCAGTTCTTC.

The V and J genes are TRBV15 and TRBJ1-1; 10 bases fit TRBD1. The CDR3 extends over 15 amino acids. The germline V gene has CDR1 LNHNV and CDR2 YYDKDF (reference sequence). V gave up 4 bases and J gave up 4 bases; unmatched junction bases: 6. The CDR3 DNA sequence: TGTGCCACCAGCAAGCGGACAGGGGGGTTCACTGAAGCTTTCTTT. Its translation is CATSKRTGGFTEAFF.

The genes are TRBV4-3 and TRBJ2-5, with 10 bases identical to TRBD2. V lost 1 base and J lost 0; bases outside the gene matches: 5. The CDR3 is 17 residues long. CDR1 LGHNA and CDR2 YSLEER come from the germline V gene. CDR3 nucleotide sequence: TGCGCCAGCAGCCAAGGTCTAGCGGGGGCCAACCAAGAGACCCAGTACTTC. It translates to CASSQGLAGANQETQYF.

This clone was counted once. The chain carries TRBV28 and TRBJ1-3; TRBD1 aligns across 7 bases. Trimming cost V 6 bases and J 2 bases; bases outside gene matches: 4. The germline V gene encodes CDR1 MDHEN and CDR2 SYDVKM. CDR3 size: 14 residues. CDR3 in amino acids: CASRLTGAGNTIYF. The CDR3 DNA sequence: TGTGCCAGCAGATTAACAGGGGCTGGAAACACCATATATTTT.

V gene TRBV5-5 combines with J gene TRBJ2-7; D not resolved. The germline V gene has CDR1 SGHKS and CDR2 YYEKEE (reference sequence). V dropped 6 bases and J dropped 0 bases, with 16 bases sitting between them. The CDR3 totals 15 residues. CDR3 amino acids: CASNILGSSSYEQYF. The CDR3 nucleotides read TGTGCCAGCAACATTCTGGGCTCCAGCTCCTACGAGCAGTACTTC.

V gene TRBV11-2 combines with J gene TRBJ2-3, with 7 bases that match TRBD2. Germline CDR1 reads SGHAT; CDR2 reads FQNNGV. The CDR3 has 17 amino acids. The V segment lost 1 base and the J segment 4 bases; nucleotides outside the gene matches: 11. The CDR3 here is CASSLVGGRGGADTQYF. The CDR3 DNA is TGTGCCAGCAGCTTAGTAGGAGGGCGGGGAGGGGCAGATACGCAGTATTTT.

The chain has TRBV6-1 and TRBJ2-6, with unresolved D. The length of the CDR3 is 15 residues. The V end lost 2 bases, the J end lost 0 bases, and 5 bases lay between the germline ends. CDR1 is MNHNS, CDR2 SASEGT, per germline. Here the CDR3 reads CASSEPSSGANVLTF. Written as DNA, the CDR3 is TGTGCCAGCAGTGAACCCAGCTCTGGGGCCAACGTCCTGACTTTC.